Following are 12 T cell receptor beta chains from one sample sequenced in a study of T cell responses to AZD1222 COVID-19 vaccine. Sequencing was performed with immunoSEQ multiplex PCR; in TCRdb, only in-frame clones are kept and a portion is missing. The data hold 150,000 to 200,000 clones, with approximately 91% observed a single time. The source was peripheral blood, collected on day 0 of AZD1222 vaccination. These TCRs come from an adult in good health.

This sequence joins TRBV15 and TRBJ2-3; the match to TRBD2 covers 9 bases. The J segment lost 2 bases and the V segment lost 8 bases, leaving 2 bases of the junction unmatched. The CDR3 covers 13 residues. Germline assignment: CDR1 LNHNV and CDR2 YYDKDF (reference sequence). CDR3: CATRLADTDTQYF. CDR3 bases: TGTGCCACCCGACTAGCGGACACAGATACGCAGTATTTT. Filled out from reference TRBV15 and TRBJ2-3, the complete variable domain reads DAMVIQNPRYQVTQFGKPVTLSCSQTLNHNVMYWYQQKSSQAPKLLFHYYDKDFNNEADTPDNFQSRRPNTSFCFLDIRSPGLGDTAMYLCATRLADTDTQYFGPGTRLTVL.

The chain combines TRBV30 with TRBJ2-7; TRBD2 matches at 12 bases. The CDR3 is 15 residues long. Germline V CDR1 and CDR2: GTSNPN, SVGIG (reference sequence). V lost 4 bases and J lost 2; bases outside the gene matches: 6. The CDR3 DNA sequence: TGTGCCTGGACCTATACTAGCGGGAGGACCTACGAGCAGTACTTC. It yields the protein CAWTYTSGRTYEQYF. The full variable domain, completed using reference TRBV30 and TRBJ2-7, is SQTIHQWPATLVQPVGSPLSLECTVEGTSNPNLYWYRQAAGRGLQLLFYSVGIGQISSEVPQNLSASRPQDRQFILSSKKLLLSDSGFYLCAWTYTSGRTYEQYFGPGTRLTVT.

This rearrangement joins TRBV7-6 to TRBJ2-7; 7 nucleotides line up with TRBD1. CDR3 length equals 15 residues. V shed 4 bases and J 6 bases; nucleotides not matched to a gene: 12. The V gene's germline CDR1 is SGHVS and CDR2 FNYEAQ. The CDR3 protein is CASSSTNTAGGEQYF. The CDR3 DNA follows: TGTGCCAGCAGCTCGACGAATACGGCAGGGGGCGAGCAGTACTTC.

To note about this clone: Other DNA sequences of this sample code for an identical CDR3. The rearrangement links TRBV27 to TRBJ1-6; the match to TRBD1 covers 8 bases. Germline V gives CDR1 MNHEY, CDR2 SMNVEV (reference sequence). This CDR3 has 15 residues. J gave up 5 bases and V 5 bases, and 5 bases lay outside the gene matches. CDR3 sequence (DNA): TGTGCCAGCAGTGGACAGGGTTTCCATAATTCACCCCTCCACTTT. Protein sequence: CASSGQGFHNSPLHF.

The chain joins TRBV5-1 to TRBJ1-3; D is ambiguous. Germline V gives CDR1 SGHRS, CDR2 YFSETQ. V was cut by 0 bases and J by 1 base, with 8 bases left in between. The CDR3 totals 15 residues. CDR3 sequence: CASSLDSTSGNTIYF. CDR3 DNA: TGCGCCAGCAGCTTGGACAGTACATCTGGAAACACCATATATTTT.

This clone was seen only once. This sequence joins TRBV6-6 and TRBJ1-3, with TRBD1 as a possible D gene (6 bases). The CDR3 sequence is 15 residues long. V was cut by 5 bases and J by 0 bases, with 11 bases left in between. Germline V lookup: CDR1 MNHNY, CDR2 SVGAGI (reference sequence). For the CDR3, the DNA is TGTGCCAGCAGTCGGGACACCAGCTCTGGAAACACCATATATTTT. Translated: CASSRDTSSGNTIYF.

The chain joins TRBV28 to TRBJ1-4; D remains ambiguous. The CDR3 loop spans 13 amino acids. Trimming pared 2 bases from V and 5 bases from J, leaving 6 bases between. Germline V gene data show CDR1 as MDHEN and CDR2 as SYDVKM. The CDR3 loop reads CASSLPTNEKLFF. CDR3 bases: TGTGCCAGCAGTTTACCTACAAATGAAAAACTGTTTTTT.

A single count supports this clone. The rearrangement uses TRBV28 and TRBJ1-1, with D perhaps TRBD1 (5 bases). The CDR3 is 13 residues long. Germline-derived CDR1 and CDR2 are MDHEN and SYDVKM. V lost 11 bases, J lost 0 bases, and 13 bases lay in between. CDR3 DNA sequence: TGTGCCGCTGTCGGGGGAATGAACACTGAAGCTTTCTTT. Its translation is CAAVGGMNTEAFF.

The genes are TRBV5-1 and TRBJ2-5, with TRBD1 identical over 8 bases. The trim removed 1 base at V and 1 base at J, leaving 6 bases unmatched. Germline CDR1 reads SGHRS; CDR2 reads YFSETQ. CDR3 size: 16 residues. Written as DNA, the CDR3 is TGCGCCAGCAGCTTGTTTCAGGGGGCGGTCCAAGAGACCCAGTACTTC. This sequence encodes CASSLFQGAVQETQYF.

This chain's CDR3 is CASSLGGNTEAFF. For the CDR3, the DNA is TGTGCCAGCAGCTTAGGGGGGAACACTGAAGCTTTCTTT. This chain connects TRBV11-3 to TRBJ1-1; no reliable D call. This CDR3 has 13 amino acids. The V end was cut by 1 base, the J end by 1 base, with 4 bases between. Germline V lookup: CDR1 SGHNT, CDR2 YENEEA. The complete variable domain, with remaining parts taken from reference TRBV11-3 and TRBJ1-1, reads EAGVVQSPRYKIIEKKQPVAFWCNPISGHNTLYWYLQNLGQGPELLIRYENEEAVDDSQLPKDRFSAERLKGVDSTLKIQPAELGDSAVYLCASSLGGNTEAFFGQGTRLTVV.

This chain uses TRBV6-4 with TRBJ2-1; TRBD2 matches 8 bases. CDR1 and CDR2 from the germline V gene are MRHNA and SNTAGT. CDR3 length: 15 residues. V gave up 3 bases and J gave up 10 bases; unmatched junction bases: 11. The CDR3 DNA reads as TGTGCCAGCAGTGAAGTTTCTGCCGGCGGGGGGGAGCAGTTCTTC. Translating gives CASSEVSAGGGEQFF.

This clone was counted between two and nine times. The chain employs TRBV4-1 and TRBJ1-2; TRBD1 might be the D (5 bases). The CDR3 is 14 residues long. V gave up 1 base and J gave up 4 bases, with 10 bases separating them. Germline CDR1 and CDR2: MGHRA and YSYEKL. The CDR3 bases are TGCGCCAGCAGCCAAGGGCTGGGACCCTATGGCTACACCTTC. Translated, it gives CASSQGLGPYGYTF.